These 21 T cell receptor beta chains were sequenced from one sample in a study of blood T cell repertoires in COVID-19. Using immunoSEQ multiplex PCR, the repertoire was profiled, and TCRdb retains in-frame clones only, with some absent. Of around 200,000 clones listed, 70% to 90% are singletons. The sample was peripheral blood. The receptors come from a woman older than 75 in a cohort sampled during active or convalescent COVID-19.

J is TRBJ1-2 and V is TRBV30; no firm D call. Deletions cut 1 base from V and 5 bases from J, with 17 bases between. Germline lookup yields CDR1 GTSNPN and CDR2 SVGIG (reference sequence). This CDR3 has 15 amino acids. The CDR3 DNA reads TGTGCCTGGAGTGACCACAGAGCGGCGGTTTATGGCTACACCTTC. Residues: CAWSDHRAAVYGYTF.

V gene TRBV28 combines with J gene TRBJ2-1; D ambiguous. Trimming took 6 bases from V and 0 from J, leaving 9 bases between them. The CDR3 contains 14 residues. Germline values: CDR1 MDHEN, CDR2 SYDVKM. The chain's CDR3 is CASSPDTSYNEQFF. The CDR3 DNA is TGTGCCAGCAGCCCTGACACCTCCTACAATGAGCAGTTCTTC. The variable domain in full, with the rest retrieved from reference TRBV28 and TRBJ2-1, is DVKVTQSSRYLVKRTGEKVFLECVQDMDHENMFWYRQDPGLGLRLIYFSYDVKMKEKGDIPEGYSVSREKKERFSLILESASTNQTSMYLCASSPDTSYNEQFFGPGTRLTVL.

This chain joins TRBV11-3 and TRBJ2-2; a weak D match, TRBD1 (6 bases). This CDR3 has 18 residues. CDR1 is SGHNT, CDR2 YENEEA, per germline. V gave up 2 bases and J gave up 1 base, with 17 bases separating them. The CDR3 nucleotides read TGTGCCAGCAGCTTATACAGGGCATTCATGGGGAACACCGGGGAGCTGTTTTTT. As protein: CASSLYRAFMGNTGELFF.

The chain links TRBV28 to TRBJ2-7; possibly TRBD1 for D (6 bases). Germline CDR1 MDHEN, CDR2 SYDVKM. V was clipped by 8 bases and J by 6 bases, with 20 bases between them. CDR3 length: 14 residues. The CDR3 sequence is CASLGGRGESEQYF. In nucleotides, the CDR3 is TGTGCCAGCTTAGGTGGCAGGGGAGAGAGCGAGCAGTACTTC.

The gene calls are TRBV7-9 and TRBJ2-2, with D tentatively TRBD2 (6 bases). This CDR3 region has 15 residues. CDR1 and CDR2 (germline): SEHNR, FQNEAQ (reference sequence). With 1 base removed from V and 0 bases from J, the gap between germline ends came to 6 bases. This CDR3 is CASSLGLANTGELFF. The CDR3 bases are TGTGCCAGCAGCTTAGGACTAGCGAACACCGGGGAGCTGTTTTTT.

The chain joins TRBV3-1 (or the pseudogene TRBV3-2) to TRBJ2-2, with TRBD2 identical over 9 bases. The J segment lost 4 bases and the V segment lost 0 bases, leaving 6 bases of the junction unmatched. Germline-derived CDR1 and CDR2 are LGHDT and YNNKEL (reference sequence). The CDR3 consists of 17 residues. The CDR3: CASSQDGASGVTGELFF. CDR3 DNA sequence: TGTGCCAGCAGCCAAGATGGGGCTAGCGGGGTCACCGGGGAGCTGTTTTTT.

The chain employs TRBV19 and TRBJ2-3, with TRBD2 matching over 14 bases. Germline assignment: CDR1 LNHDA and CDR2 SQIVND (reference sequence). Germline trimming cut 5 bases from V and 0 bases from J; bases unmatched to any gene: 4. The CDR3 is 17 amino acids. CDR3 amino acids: CASSLGLAGGSTDTQYF. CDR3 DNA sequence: TGTGCCAGTAGTTTAGGACTAGCGGGAGGCAGCACAGATACGCAGTATTTT. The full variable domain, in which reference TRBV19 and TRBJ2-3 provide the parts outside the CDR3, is DGGITQSPKYLFRKEGQNVTLSCEQNLNHDAMYWYRQDPGQGLRLIYYSQIVNDFQKGDIAEGYSVSREKKESFPLTVTSAQKNPTAFYLCASSLGLAGGSTDTQYFGPGTRLTVL.

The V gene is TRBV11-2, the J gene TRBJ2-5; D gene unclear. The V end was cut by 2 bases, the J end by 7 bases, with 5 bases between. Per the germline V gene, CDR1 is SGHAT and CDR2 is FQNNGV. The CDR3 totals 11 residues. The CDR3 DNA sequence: TGTGCCAGCAGCTTATCGGGGACCCAGTACTTC. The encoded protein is CASSLSGTQYF. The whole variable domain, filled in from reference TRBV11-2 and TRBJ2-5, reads EAGVAQSPRYKIIEKRQSVAFWCNPISGHATLYWYQQILGQGPKLLIQFQNNGVVDDSQLPKDRFSAERLKGVDSTLKIQPAKLEDSAVYLCASSLSGTQYFGPGTRLLVL.

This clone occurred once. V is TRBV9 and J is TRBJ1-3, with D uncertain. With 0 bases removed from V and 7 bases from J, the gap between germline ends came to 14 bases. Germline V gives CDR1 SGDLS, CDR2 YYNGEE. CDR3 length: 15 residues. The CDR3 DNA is TGTGCCAGCAGCGTAGACGGGGTTCCGGGGAACACCATATATTTT. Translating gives CASSVDGVPGNTIYF.

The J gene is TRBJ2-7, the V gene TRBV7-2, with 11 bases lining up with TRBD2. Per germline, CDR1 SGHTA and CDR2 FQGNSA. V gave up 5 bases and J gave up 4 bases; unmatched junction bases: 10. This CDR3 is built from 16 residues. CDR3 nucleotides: TGTGCCAGCAGCACCAGCGCTAGCGGGGGGACTTACGAGCAGTACTTC. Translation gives CASSTSASGGTYEQYF. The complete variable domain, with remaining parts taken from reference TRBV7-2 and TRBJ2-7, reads GAGVSQSPSNKVTEKGKDVELRCDPISGHTALYWYRQSLGQGLEFLIYFQGNSAPDKSGLPSDRFSAERTGGSVSTLTIQRTQQEDSAVYLCASSTSASGGTYEQYFGPGTRLTVT.

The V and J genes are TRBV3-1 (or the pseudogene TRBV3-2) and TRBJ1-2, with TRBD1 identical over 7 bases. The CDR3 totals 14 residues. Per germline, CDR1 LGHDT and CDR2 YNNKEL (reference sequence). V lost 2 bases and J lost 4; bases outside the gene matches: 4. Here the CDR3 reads CASSQQTGAYGYTF. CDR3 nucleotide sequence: TGTGCCAGCAGCCAACAAACAGGGGCCTATGGCTACACCTTC.

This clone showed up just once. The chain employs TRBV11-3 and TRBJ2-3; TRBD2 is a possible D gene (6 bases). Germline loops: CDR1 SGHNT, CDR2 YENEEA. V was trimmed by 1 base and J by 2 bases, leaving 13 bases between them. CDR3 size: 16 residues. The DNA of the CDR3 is TGTGCCAGCAGCTTAGTCGGCGGGGAGACCACAGATACGCAGTATTTT. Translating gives CASSLVGGETTDTQYF.

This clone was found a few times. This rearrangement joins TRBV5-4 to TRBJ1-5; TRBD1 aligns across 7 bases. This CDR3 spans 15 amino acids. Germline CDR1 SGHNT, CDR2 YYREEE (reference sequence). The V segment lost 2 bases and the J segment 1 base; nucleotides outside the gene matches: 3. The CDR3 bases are TGTGCCAGCAGCTTAGGACAGGAGAGCAATCAGCCCCAGCATTTT. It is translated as CASSLGQESNQPQHF.

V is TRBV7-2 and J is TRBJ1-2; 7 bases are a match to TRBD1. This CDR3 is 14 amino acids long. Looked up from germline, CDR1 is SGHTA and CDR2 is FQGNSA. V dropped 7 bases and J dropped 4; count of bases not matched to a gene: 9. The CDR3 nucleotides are TGTGCCAGCAAAACTGGACAGGCCGCCTATGGCTACACCTTC. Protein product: CASKTGQAAYGYTF.

CDR3 sequence (DNA): TGTGCCAGCGGGGAGACAGGACGGAATTATGGCTACACCTTC. Protein product: CASGETGRNYGYTF. The gene calls are TRBV25-1 and TRBJ1-2, with D possibly matching TRBD1 (6 bases). Germline V gives CDR1 MGHDK, CDR2 SYGVNS. The germline V and J ends were trimmed by 8 bases and 5 bases, with 18 bases remaining between them. The CDR3 covers 14 residues.

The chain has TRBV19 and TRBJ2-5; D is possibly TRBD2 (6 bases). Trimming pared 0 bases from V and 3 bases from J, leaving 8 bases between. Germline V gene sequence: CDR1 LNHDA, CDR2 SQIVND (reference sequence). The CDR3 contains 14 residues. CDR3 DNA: TGTGCCAGTAGTATAGACCCGGGGGAAGAGACCCAGTACTTC. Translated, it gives CASSIDPGEETQYF. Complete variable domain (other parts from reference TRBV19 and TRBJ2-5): DGGITQSPKYLFRKEGQNVTLSCEQNLNHDAMYWYRQDPGQGLRLIYYSQIVNDFQKGDIAEGYSVSREKKESFPLTVTSAQKNPTAFYLCASSIDPGEETQYFGPGTRLLVL.

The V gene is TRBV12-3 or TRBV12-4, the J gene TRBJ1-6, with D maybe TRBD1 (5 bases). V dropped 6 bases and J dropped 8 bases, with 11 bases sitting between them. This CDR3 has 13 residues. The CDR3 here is CASRDSGDSPLHF. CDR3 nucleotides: TGTGCCAGCAGAGACAGTGGGGATTCACCCCTCCACTTT.

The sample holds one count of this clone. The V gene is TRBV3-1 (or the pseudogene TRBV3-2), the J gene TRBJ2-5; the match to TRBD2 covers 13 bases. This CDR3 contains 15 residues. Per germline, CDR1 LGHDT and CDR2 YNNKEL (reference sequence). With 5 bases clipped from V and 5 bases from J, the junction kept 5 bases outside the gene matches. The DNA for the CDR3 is TGTGCCAGCAGCTACGGGACTAGCGGGACTGAGACCCAGTACTTC. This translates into CASSYGTSGTETQYF.

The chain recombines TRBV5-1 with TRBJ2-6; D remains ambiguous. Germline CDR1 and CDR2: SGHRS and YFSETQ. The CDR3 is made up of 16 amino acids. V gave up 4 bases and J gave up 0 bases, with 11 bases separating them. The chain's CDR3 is CASSLRYNSGANVLTF. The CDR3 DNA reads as TGCGCCAGCAGCCTCAGATATAACTCTGGGGCCAACGTCCTGACTTTC.

CDR3 protein: CATTGTGRSEQYF. CDR3 coding DNA: TGTGCCACCACCGGGACAGGGCGAAGCGAGCAGTACTTC. The chain combines TRBV28 with TRBJ2-7; TRBD1 aligns across 9 bases. CDR1 MDHEN and CDR2 SYDVKM come from the germline V gene. The CDR3 extends over 13 amino acids. V lost 10 bases to trimming and J lost 6 bases; unmatched junction nucleotides: 10.

CDR3 DNA sequence: TGCGCCAGCAGCTTGGAGGGGTCGGGAGCTGGAAACACCATATATTTT. Residues: CASSLEGSGAGNTIYF. V and J are TRBV5-1 and TRBJ1-3, with D maybe TRBD1 (5 bases). The CDR3 extends over 16 amino acids. Germline loops: CDR1 SGHRS, CDR2 YFSETQ. With 0 bases removed from V and 2 bases from J, the gap between germline ends came to 12 bases.